Each of the 28 T cell receptor beta chains below was sequenced from the same sample in a study of blood T cell repertoires in COVID-19. Assay: immunoSEQ multiplex PCR; the TCRdb copy retains only in-frame clones and omits some. Here the sample spans around 150,000 clones, roughly three quarters being singletons. The sample comprised peripheral blood. These receptors were collected from a man aged 60 to 69 with acute or convalescent COVID-19.

The chain links TRBV5-6 to TRBJ2-7; 8 nucleotides align to TRBD2. J lost 2 bases, V lost 0 bases, and 1 base had no gene match. CDR1 and CDR2 from the germline V gene are SGHDT and YYEEEE. The CDR3 runs to 14 residues. CDR3 loop: CASSLGLAPYEQYF. CDR3 bases: TGTGCCAGCAGCTTGGGACTAGCGCCCTACGAGCAGTACTTC. Complete variable domain (other parts from reference TRBV5-6 and TRBJ2-7): DAGVTQSPTHLIKTRGQQVTLRCSPKSGHDTVSWYQQALGQGPQFIFQYYEEEERQRGNFPDRFSGHQFPNYSSELNVNALLLGDSALYLCASSLGLAPYEQYFGPGTRLTVT.

This clone was seen a few times. The chain carries TRBV29-1 and TRBJ2-5; 8 bases are a match to TRBD1. In germline, CDR1 is SQVTM, CDR2 ANQGSEA. CDR3 length: 15 amino acids. J was trimmed by 3 bases and V by 5 bases; bases with no gene match: 11. The CDR3 nucleotides are TGCAGCGTTCCAGGACAGGGAGGACCCAAAGAGACCCAGTACTTC. This gives the protein CSVPGQGGPKETQYF.

The V gene is TRBV4-1, the J gene TRBJ2-7; D perhaps matches TRBD1 (6 bases). CDR1 is MGHRA, CDR2 YSYEKL, per germline. The CDR3 contains 15 residues. V gave up 4 bases and J gave up 3 bases, with 16 bases separating them. This CDR3 reads CASSLHRDTGYEQYF. The CDR3, as DNA: TGCGCCAGCAGCCTTCACCGGGACACGGGCTACGAGCAGTACTTC.

V usage is TRBV5-6 and J usage is TRBJ1-1, with 7 bases lining up with TRBD1. Germline loops: CDR1 SGHDT, CDR2 YYEEEE. This CDR3 is 14 amino acids long. V lost 4 bases to trimming and J lost 1 base; unmatched junction nucleotides: 4. The chain's CDR3 is CASSPGQPNTEAFF. The CDR3 nucleotides are TGTGCCAGCAGCCCGGGACAGCCGAACACTGAAGCTTTCTTT.

V and J are TRBV28 and TRBJ2-2; a weak D match, TRBD2 (5 bases). In germline, CDR1 is MDHEN, CDR2 SYDVKM. The CDR3 covers 16 residues. The V and J ends lost 5 bases and 3 bases respectively, with 16 bases between them. CDR3 region: CASSSENRGYTGELFF. The CDR3 bases are TGTGCCAGCAGTAGCGAGAATCGGGGATACACCGGGGAGCTGTTTTTT.

This clone was found a few times. The chain employs TRBV4-1 and TRBJ2-7; TRBD2 matches at 7 bases. Germline values: CDR1 MGHRA, CDR2 YSYEKL. With 4 bases clipped from V and 1 base from J, the junction kept 10 bases outside the gene matches. This CDR3 has 16 residues. The CDR3 bases are TGCGCCAGCAGCCCCCCGGGACTAACGCCTTCCTACGAGCAGTACTTC. Protein product: CASSPPGLTPSYEQYF.

This clone turned up a few times. This chain joins TRBV19 and TRBJ1-5; the match to TRBD1 covers 8 bases. The CDR3 has 13 residues. The germline CDR1 and CDR2 sequences are LNHDA and SQIVND (reference sequence). J gave up 6 bases and V 7 bases, and 5 bases lay outside the gene matches. The CDR3 nucleotides read TGTGCCAGTACTCCCAGGGGGCCTCAGCCCCAGCATTTT. Translation: CASTPRGPQPQHF.

V gene TRBV10-1 combines with J gene TRBJ2-2; TRBD2 matches 7 bases. Germline CDR1 reads WNHNN; CDR2 reads SYGVQD (reference sequence). The CDR3 totals 14 residues. V lost 10 bases and J lost 0; bases outside the gene matches: 5. The CDR3 reads CATWLAANTGELFF. For the CDR3, the DNA is TGCGCCACCTGGCTAGCGGCGAACACCGGGGAGCTGTTTTTT.

This clone has a single count. This sequence joins TRBV6-5 and TRBJ1-5; D remains unclear. CDR3 length equals 15 residues. Trimming removed 5 bases from V and 2 bases from J, with 13 bases in between. The V gene's germline CDR1 is MNHEY and CDR2 SVGAGI. Here the CDR3 reads CASSTTPTGNQPQHF. The CDR3 DNA reads as TGTGCCAGCAGTACTACACCGACGGGCAATCAGCCCCAGCATTTT.

This sequence joins TRBV21-1 and TRBJ1-4; TRBD1 is taken as the D call from the table, unchecked against the DNA. TRBV21-1 is a documented pseudogene. This CDR3 comprises 16 residues. Written as DNA, the CDR3 is TGTGCCAGCAGCCCTGGACAGGGGCCAACTAATGAAAAACTGTTTTTT. Protein product: CASSPGQGPTNEKLFF.

J is TRBJ1-5 and V is TRBV19; 7 positions agree with TRBD1. Germline assignment: CDR1 LNHDA and CDR2 SQIVND (reference sequence). The V and J ends lost 7 bases and 9 bases, in that order; junction bases with no gene match: 15. This CDR3 contains 15 residues. CDR3 DNA sequence: TGTGCCAGTACTCAAGCCCGGGACAGCCTAGGGCCCCAGCATTTT. It codes for CASTQARDSLGPQHF.

The genes are TRBV5-1 and TRBJ2-7; 8 bases agree with TRBD1. Germline CDR1 and CDR2: SGHRS and YFSETQ. The length of the CDR3 is 16 residues. The ends lost 0 bases at V and 5 bases at J; junction bases unmatched: 10. The CDR3 is CASSLGTGLKVDEQYF. Written as DNA, the CDR3 is TGCGCCAGCAGCTTGGGGACAGGGTTAAAGGTCGACGAGCAGTACTTC.

This clone was detected ten times or more. The CDR3 nucleotides are TGTGCCAGCAGCTTAGTAGGGACAGGGGGAAACGAGCAGTACTTC. Protein product: CASSLVGTGGNEQYF. The gene calls are TRBV13 and TRBJ2-7; 11 bases match TRBD1. V shed 1 base, J shed 5 bases, and the junction held 4 bases outside the gene matches. CDR3 length equals 15 residues. CDR1 PRHDT and CDR2 FYEKMQ come from the germline V gene (reference sequence).

The table lists this clone with a few counts. The V gene is TRBV19, the J gene TRBJ1-4, with D tentatively TRBD1 (5 bases). Trimming removed 3 bases from V and 7 bases from J, with 9 bases in between. The CDR3 covers 13 residues. Germline CDR1 LNHDA, CDR2 SQIVND (reference sequence). This chain's CDR3 is CASSMGRAEKLFF. The CDR3 DNA reads TGTGCCAGTAGTATGGGCAGGGCTGAAAAACTGTTTTTT. Supplemented by reference TRBV19 and TRBJ1-4, the full variable domain reads DGGITQSPKYLFRKEGQNVTLSCEQNLNHDAMYWYRQDPGQGLRLIYYSQIVNDFQKGDIAEGYSVSREKKESFPLTVTSAQKNPTAFYLCASSMGRAEKLFFGSGTQLSVL.

The chain couples TRBV5-8 to TRBJ2-3, with 7 nucleotides matching TRBD2. Trimming cost V 4 bases and J 4 bases; bases outside gene matches: 9. Germline V gene sequence: CDR1 SGHTS, CDR2 YDEGEE. This CDR3 is 15 amino acids long. CDR3 sequence: CASSAGLAAPDTQYF. CDR3 sequence (DNA): TGTGCCAGCAGCGCCGGGCTAGCGGCCCCAGATACGCAGTATTTT.

The chain is built from TRBV30 and TRBJ2-3, with D maybe TRBD1 (5 bases). Germline V gene data show CDR1 as GTSNPN and CDR2 as SVGIG (reference sequence). Trimming pared 2 bases from V and 5 bases from J, leaving 14 bases between. CDR3 length: 14 amino acids. This chain's CDR3 is CAWSPGLERDTQYF. DNA of the CDR3: TGTGCCTGGAGTCCAGGGCTTGAACGAGATACGCAGTATTTT.

The V gene is TRBV11-2, the J gene TRBJ2-3; 9 bases match TRBD1. After removal of 0 bases from V and 4 bases from J, the junction contained 8 bases not matched to a gene. CDR1 is SGHAT, CDR2 FQNNGV, per germline. The CDR3 contains 17 residues. CDR3 sequence reads: CASSLEGTGSGPDTQYF. The CDR3 DNA follows: TGTGCCAGCAGCTTAGAGGGGACAGGGTCTGGACCAGATACGCAGTATTTT. Drawing the rest from reference TRBV11-2 and TRBJ2-3, the complete variable domain is EAGVAQSPRYKIIEKRQSVAFWCNPISGHATLYWYQQILGQGPKLLIQFQNNGVVDDSQLPKDRFSAERLKGVDSTLKIQPAKLEDSAVYLCASSLEGTGSGPDTQYFGPGTRLTVL.

The chain combines TRBV7-2 with TRBJ2-3, with D perhaps TRBD1 (5 bases). This CDR3 is 15 amino acids long. V gave up 3 bases and J gave up 0 bases, with 10 bases separating them. Germline assignment: CDR1 SGHTA and CDR2 FQGNSA. The CDR3 region is CASSFRQSSTDTQYF. The DNA for the CDR3 is TGTGCCAGCAGCTTCAGACAGAGTAGCACAGATACGCAGTATTTT.

The chain recombines TRBV15 with TRBJ2-3; D is possibly TRBD2 (7 bases). The CDR3 extends over 16 amino acids. CDR1 is LNHNV, CDR2 YYDKDF, per germline (reference sequence). Trimming left V 0 bases short and J 5 bases short, with 15 bases between. The CDR3: CATSRDGGALGDTQYF. CDR3 DNA: TGTGCCACCAGCAGAGATGGGGGGGCCCTTGGAGATACGCAGTATTTT. Full variable domain (missing parts from reference TRBV15 and TRBJ2-3): DAMVIQNPRYQVTQFGKPVTLSCSQTLNHNVMYWYQQKSSQAPKLLFHYYDKDFNNEADTPDNFQSRRPNTSFCFLDIRSPGLGDTAMYLCATSRDGGALGDTQYFGPGTRLTVL.

In its sample, this clone is medium-sized. The V gene is TRBV18, the J gene TRBJ1-2, with no clear D. Trimming pared 4 bases from V and 6 bases from J, leaving 12 bases between. CDR1 and CDR2 (germline): KGHSH, LQKENI. The CDR3 has 13 residues. The CDR3 coding sequence is TGTGCCAGCTCACTCCGGTTGAACCATGGCTACACCTTC. It translates to CASSLRLNHGYTF.

The rearrangement links TRBV7-9 to TRBJ2-5, with 8 bases identical to TRBD1. The CDR3 runs to 17 residues. Per the germline V gene, CDR1 is SEHNR and CDR2 is FQNEAQ (reference sequence). V dropped 6 bases and J dropped 1; count of bases not matched to a gene: 13. The CDR3: CASSSDRGSGFQETQYF. The CDR3 bases are TGTGCCAGCAGTTCTGACAGGGGTAGTGGGTTCCAAGAGACCCAGTACTTC.

The chain combines TRBV10-2 with TRBJ2-5, with 7 bases lining up with TRBD2. Germline V gene lookup returns CDR1 WSHSY and CDR2 SAAADI. This CDR3 region has 13 residues. Germline trimming cut 5 bases from V and 5 bases from J; bases unmatched to any gene: 5. The CDR3 DNA is TGCGCCAGCAGTCGCGGGAGTCGCGAGACCCAGTACTTC. Its translation: CASSRGSRETQYF.

J is TRBJ2-4 and V is TRBV18, with a tentative D call TRBD1 (6 bases). Trimming removed 2 bases at V and 5 bases at J, with 19 bases between. CDR1 and CDR2 from the germline V gene are KGHSH and LQKENI. The CDR3 is made up of 17 amino acids. DNA of the CDR3: TGTGCCAGCTCACCAGGGATCGGTAACAGGGCTCAAAACATTCAGTACTTC. Amino acids: CASSPGIGNRAQNIQYF.

CDR3 DNA: TGTGCCAGCAGCCAAGGGGTAGGGAGTTCACCCCTCCACTTT. It specifies CASSQGVGSSPLHF. The genes are TRBV3-1 (or the pseudogene TRBV3-2) and TRBJ1-6; no clear D. The CDR3 has 14 residues. Germline V gene data show CDR1 as LGHDT and CDR2 as YNNKEL (reference sequence). V was pared by 1 base and J by 9 bases, with 10 bases between.

The V and J genes are TRBV5-1 and TRBJ2-5; D uncertain. CDR3 length: 15 amino acids. CDR1 is SGHRS and CDR2 is YFSETQ in the germline V gene. Trimming took 9 bases from V and 2 from J, leaving 20 bases between them. The CDR3 sequence is CATARNGQPQETQYF. In DNA form, the CDR3 reads TGCGCCACCGCCAGGAATGGCCAACCACAAGAGACCCAGTACTTC.

This clone was counted once. The rearrangement joins TRBV5-1 to TRBJ2-1; D unresolved. The germline CDR1 and CDR2 sequences are SGHRS and YFSETQ. The V and J ends lost 2 bases and 9 bases respectively, with 12 bases between them. This CDR3 contains 13 residues. CDR3: CASSFMVGVEQFF. The CDR3 bases are TGCGCCAGCAGCTTCATGGTTGGAGTTGAGCAGTTCTTC.

This clone was seen just once. This rearrangement joins TRBV21-1 to TRBJ2-7; TRBD1 is taken as the D call from the table, unchecked against the DNA. TRBV21-1 is listed as a pseudogene. This CDR3 is built from 16 residues. CDR3 nucleotides: TGTGCCAGCAGCAAAGGGGATTGGGGACAGGGGGACGAGCAGTACTTC. This translates into CASSKGDWGQGDEQYF.

V and J are TRBV19 and TRBJ2-3, with 7 bases lining up with TRBD2. This CDR3 is 16 amino acids long. CDR1 and CDR2 from the germline V gene are LNHDA and SQIVND (reference sequence). The junction had 7 bases not matched to a gene; V was cut back by 4 bases and J by 0 bases. CDR3 residues: CASSTRLAGSTDTQYF. Here the CDR3 DNA reads TGTGCCAGTAGTACCCGACTAGCCGGGAGCACAGATACGCAGTATTTT.